Shown below are 5 T cell receptor beta chains from a single sample sequenced in a study of patients and donors after allogeneic stem cell transplantation. TCRdb independently ran MiXCR on the RT-PCR reads; one entry per CDR3 protein. This sample has 70,000 to 85,000 distinct CDR3 sequences, with about 26% found just once. The sequencing input was blood, either unsorted or a sorted T cell fraction (not recorded which). These receptors came from a human donor who was either an allogeneic HSCT recipient or a stem cell or donor lymphocyte infusion donor (not recorded which). It is not recorded whose cells these are; they may come from a transplant donor.

The rearrangement joins TRBV7-9 to TRBJ2-1, with 8 positions matching TRBD1. Germline loops: CDR1 SEHNR, CDR2 FQNEAQ (reference sequence). Trimming cost V 5 bases and J 6 bases; bases outside gene matches: 3. This CDR3 is built from 13 residues. CDR3 sequence (DNA): TGTGCCAGCAGCGGCGACAGGGGCAATGAGCAGTTCTTC. Translated: CASSGDRGNEQFF.

The chain uses TRBV29-1 and TRBJ1-1, with D possibly matching TRBD1 (5 bases). The CDR3 is 11 amino acids. The V gene's germline CDR1 is SQVTM and CDR2 ANQGSEA. Trimming stripped 8 bases from V and 1 base from J, with 8 bases between. CDR3 loop: CSFRGNTEAFF. The CDR3 DNA reads as TGCAGCTTTAGGGGGAACACTGAAGCTTTCTTT.

This clonotype was counted only a few times. The V call is TRBV4-2, the J call TRBJ2-2; 9 nucleotides align to TRBD2. Per germline, CDR1 LGHNA and CDR2 YNFKEQ. CDR3 size: 16 residues. V was clipped by 3 bases and J by 4 bases; unmatched bases: 6. CDR3 DNA: TGTGCCAGCAGCCAGCGGGAGGGGATCACCACCGGGGAGCTGTTTTTT. Encoded protein: CASSQREGITTGELFF.

This clonotype has only a few counts. This sequence joins TRBV20-1 and TRBJ1-6, with TRBD1 matching 9 bases. V lost 0 bases to trimming and J lost 8 bases; unmatched junction nucleotides: 8. Germline CDR1 reads DFQATT; CDR2 reads SNEGSKA (reference sequence). The CDR3 is 16 amino acids. The CDR3 here is CSARDPRQGVDSPLHF. The CDR3 DNA is TGCAGTGCTAGAGACCCCCGACAGGGGGTTGATTCACCCCTCCACTTT.

This clonotype was recorded a few times. The chain has TRBV5-1 and TRBJ2-5; D may be TRBD2 (6 bases). Deletions cut 4 bases from V and 5 bases from J, with 18 bases between. CDR1 and CDR2 (germline): SGHRS, YFSETQ. This CDR3 is 15 amino acids long. The CDR3 sequence: CASSITGTPWETQYF. The CDR3 DNA is TGCGCCAGCAGCATTACCGGGACTCCCTGGGAGACCCAGTACTTC.